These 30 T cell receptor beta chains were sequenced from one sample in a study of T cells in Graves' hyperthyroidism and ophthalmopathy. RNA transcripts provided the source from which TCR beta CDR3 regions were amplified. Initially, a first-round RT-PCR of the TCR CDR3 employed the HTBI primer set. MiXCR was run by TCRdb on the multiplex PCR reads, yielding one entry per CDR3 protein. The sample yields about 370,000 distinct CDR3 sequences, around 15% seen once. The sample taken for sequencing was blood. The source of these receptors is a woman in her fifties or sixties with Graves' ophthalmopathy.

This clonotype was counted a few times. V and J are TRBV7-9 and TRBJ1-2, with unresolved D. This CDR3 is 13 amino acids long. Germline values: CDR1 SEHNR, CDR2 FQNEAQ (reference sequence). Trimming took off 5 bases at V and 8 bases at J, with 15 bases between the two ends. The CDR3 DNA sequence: TGTGCCAGCAGCCCCCCCCTCGGGCTCGGCTACACCTTC. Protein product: CASSPPLGLGYTF.

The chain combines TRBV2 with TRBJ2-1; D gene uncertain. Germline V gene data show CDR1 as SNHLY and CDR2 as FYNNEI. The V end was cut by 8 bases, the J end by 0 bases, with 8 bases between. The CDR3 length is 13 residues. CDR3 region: CASGQSSYNEQFF. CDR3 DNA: TGTGCCAGCGGGCAGAGCTCCTACAATGAGCAGTTCTTC.

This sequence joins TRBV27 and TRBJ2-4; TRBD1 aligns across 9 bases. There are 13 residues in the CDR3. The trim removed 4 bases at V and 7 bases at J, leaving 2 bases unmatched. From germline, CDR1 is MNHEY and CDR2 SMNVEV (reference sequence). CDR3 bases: TGTGCCAGCAGTTCCGGGACAGGGAACATTCAGTACTTC. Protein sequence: CASSSGTGNIQYF.

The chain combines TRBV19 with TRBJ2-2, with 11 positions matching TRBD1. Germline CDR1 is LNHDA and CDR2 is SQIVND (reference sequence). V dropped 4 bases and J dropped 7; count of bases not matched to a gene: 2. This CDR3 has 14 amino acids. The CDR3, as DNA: TGTGCCAGTAGTAGGGACAGGGGGAGCGGGGAGCTGTTTTTT. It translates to CASSRDRGSGELFF.

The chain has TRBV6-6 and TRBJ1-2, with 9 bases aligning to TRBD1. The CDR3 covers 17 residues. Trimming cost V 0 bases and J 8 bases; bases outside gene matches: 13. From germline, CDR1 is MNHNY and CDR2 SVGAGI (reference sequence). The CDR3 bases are TGTGCCAGCAGTTACTCGTCGCGGGCCCGGACAGGGGTCGGCTACACCTTC. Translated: CASSYSSRARTGVGYTF.

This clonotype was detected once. CDR3 amino acids: CASSDRGKWGQYF. CDR3 DNA: TGCGCCAGCAGCGACAGGGGAAAATGGGGGCAGTACTTC. V and J are TRBV10-1 and TRBJ2-7; TRBD1 aligns across 8 bases. The V segment lost 6 bases and the J segment 9 bases; nucleotides outside the gene matches: 10. The CDR3 has 13 amino acids. Germline CDR1 reads WNHNN; CDR2 reads SYGVQD (reference sequence).

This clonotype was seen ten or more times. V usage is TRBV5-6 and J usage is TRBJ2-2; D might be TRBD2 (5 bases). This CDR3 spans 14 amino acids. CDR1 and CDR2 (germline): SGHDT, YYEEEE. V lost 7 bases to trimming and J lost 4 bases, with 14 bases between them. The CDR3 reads CASRESVSTGELFF. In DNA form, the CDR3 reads TGTGCCAGCCGGGAAAGCGTGAGCACCGGGGAGCTGTTTTTT.

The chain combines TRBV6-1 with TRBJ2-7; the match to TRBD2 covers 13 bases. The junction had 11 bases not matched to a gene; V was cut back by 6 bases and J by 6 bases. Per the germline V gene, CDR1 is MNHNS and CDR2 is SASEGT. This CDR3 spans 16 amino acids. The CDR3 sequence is CASSHKLAGGPVEQYF. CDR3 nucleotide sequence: TGTGCCAGCAGCCATAAACTAGCGGGAGGGCCGGTCGAGCAGTACTTC.

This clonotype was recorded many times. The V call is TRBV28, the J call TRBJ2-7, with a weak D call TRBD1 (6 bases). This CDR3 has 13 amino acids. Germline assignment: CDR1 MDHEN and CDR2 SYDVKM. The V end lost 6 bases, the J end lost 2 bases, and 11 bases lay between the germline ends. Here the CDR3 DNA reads TGTGCCAGCAGCACAGGGAACCCCTACGAGCAGTACTTC. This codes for CASSTGNPYEQYF.

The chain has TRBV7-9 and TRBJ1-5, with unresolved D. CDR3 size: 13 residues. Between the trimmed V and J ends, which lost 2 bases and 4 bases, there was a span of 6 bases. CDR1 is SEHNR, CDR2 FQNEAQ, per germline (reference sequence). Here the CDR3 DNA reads TGTGCCAGCAGCTTAAACTGGAATCAGCCCCAGCATTTT. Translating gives CASSLNWNQPQHF.

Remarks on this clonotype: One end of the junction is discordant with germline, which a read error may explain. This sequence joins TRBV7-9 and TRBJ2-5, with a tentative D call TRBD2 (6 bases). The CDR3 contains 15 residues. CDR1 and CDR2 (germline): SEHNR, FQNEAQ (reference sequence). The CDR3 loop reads CASSIAEGTGETQYF. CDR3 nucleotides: TGTGCCAGCAGCATAGCGGAGGGGACCGGGGAGACCCAGTACTTC. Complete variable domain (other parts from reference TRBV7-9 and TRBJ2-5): DTGVSQNPRHKITKRGQNVTFRCDPISEHNRLYWYRQTLGQGPEFLTYFQNEAQLEKSRLLSDRFSAERPKGSFSTLEIQRTEQGDSAMYLCASSIAEGTGETQYFGPGTRLLVL.

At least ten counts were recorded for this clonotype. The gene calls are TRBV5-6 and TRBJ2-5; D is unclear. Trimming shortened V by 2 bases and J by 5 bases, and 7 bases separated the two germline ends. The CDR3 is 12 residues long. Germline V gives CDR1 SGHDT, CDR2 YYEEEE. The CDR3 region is CASSFVAETQYF. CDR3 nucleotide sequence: TGTGCCAGCAGCTTTGTCGCGGAGACCCAGTACTTC.

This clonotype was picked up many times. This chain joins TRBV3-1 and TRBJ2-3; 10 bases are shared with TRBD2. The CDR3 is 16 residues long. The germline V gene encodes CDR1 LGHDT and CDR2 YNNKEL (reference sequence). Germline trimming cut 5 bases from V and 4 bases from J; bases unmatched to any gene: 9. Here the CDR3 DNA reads TGTGCCAGCAGCTCGCCCGGGACTAGCGTATCAGATACGCAGTATTTT. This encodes CASSSPGTSVSDTQYF.

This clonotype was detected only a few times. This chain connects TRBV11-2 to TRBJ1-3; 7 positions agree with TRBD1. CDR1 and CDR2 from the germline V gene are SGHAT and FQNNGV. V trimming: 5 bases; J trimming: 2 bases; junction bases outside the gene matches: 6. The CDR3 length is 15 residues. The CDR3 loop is CASSIDRDPGNTIYF. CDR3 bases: TGTGCCAGCAGCATTGACAGGGACCCTGGAAACACCATATATTTT.

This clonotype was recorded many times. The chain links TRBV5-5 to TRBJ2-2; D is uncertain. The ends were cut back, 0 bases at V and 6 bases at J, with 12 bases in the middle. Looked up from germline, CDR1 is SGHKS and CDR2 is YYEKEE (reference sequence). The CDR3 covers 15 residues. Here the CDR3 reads CASSLAGSPAGELFF. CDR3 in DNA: TGTGCCAGCAGCTTGGCCGGCAGTCCCGCCGGGGAGCTGTTTTTT.

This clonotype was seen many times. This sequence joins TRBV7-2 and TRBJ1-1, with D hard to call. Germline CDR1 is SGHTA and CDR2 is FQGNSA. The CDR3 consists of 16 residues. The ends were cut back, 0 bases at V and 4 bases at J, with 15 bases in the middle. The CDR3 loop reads CASSLAFDKSSTEAFF. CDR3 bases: TGTGCCAGCAGCTTAGCCTTCGACAAGTCTAGCACTGAAGCTTTCTTT.

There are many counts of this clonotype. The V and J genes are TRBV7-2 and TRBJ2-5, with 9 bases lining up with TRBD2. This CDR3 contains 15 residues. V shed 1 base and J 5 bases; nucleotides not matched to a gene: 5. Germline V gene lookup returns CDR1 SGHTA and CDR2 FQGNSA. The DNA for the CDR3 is TGTGCCAGCAGCTTAGTACGCGGGAGGGGGGAGACCCAGTACTTC. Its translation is CASSLVRGRGETQYF.

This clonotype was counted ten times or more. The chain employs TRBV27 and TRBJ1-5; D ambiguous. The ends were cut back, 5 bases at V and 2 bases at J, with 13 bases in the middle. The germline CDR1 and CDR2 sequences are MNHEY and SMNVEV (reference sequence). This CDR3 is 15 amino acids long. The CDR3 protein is CASSPFESGNQPQHF. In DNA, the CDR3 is TGTGCCAGCAGTCCCTTTGAAAGCGGCAATCAGCCCCAGCATTTT.

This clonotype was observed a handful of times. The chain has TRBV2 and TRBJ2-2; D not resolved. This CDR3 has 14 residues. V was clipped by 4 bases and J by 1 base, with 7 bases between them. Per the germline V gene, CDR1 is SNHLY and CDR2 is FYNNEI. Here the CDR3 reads CASSGFRNTGELFF. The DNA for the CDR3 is TGTGCCAGCAGTGGTTTCAGGAACACCGGGGAGCTGTTTTTT.

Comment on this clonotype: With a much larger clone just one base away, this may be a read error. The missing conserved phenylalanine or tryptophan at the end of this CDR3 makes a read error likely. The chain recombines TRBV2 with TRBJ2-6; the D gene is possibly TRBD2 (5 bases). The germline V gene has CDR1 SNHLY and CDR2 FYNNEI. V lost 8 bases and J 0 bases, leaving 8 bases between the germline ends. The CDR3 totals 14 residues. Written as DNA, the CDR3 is TGTGCCAGCCGGAGCGGCTCTGGGGCCAACGTCCTGACTCTC. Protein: CASRSGSGANVLTL.

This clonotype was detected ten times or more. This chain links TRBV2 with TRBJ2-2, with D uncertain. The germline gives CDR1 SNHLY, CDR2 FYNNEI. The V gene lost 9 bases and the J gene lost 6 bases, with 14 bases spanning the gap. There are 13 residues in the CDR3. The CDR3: CASIEETAGELFF. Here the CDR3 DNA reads TGTGCCAGTATCGAGGAGACCGCCGGGGAGCTGTTTTTT.

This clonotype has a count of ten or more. The CDR3 here is CSVGGQGSSYEQYF. The CDR3 coding sequence is TGCAGCGTGGGGGGACAGGGGAGCTCCTACGAGCAGTACTTC. V is TRBV29-1 and J is TRBJ2-7; 10 nucleotides agree with TRBD1. Germline trimming cut 6 bases from V and 0 bases from J; bases unmatched to any gene: 5. This CDR3 is 14 amino acids long. CDR1 and CDR2 from the germline V gene are SQVTM and ANQGSEA.

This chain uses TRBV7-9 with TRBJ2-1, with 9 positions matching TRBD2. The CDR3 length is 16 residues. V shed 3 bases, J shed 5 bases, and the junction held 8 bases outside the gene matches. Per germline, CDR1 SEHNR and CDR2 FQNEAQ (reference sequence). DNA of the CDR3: TGTGCCAGCAGCTTCCCTAGCGGGAAGGTTCACAATGAGCAGTTCTTC. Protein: CASSFPSGKVHNEQFF.

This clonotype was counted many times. The CDR3 spells CASSPGQGALRGYTF. DNA of the CDR3: TGTGCCAGCAGTCCGGGACAGGGGGCCCTCCGGGGCTACACCTTC. V gene TRBV12-3 or TRBV12-4 combines with J gene TRBJ1-2; the match to TRBD1 covers 12 bases. V shed 5 bases and J 8 bases; nucleotides not matched to a gene: 9. The CDR3 length is 15 residues.

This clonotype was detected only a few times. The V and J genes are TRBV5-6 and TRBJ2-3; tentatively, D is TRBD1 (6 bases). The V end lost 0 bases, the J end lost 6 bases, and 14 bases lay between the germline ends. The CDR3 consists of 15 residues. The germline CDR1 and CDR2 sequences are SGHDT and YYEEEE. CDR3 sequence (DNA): TGTGCCAGCAGCTTGGATCAGGGGAGTTGGGATACGCAGTATTTT. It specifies CASSLDQGSWDTQYF.

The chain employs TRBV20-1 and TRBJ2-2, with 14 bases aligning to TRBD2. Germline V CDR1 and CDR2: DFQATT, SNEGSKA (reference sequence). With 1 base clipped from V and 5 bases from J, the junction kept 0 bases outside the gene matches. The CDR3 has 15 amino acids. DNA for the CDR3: TGCAGTGCTAGAGGACTAGCGGGAGGGACCGGGGAGCTGTTTTTT. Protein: CSARGLAGGTGELFF.

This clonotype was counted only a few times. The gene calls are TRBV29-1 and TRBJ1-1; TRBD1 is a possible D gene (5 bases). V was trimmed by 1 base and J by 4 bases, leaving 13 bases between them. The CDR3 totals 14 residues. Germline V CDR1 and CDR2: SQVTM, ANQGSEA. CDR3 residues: CSVEVGGGGTEAFF. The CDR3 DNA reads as TGCAGCGTTGAAGTGGGGGGGGGTGGCACTGAAGCTTTCTTT. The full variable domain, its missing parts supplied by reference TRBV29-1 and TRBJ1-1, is SAVISQKPSRDICQRGTSLTIQCQVDSQVTMMFWYRQQPGQSLTLIATANQGSEATYESGFVIDKFPISRPNLTFSTLTVSNMSPEDSSIYLCSVEVGGGGTEAFFGQGTRLTVV.

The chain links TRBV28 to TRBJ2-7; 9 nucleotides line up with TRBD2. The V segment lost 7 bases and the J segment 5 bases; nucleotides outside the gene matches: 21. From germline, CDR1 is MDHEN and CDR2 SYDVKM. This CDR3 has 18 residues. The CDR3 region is CASTVNLGLAGLRDEQYF. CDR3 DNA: TGTGCCAGCACCGTGAATCTCGGGCTAGCGGGGTTAAGGGACGAGCAGTACTTC.

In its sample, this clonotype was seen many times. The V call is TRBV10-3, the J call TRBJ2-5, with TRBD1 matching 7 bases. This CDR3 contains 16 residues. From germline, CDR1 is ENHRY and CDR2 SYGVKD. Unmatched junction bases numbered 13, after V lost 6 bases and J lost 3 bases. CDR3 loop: CAISDSNKQGEETQYF. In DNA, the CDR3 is TGTGCCATCAGCGACTCGAACAAGCAGGGGGAAGAGACCCAGTACTTC.

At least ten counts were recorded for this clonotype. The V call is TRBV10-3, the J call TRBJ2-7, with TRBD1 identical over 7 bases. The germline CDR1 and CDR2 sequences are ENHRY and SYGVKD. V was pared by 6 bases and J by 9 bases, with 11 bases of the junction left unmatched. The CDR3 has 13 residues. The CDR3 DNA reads TGTGCCATCAGGCCTGACAGGGACCGCGCGCAGTACTTC. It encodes CAIRPDRDRAQYF.